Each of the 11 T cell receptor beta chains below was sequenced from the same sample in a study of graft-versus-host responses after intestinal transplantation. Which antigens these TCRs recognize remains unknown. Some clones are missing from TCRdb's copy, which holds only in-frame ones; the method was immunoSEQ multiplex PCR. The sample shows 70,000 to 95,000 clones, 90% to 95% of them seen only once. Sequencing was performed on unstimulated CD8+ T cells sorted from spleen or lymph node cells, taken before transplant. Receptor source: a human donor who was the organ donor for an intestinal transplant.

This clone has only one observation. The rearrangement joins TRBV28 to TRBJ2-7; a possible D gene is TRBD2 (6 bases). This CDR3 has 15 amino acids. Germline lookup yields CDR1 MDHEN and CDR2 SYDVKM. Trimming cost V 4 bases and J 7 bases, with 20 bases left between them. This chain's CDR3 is CASSSERRGIGEQYF. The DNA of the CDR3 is TGTGCCAGCAGTTCGGAGCGGCGCGGGATTGGGGAGCAGTACTTC.

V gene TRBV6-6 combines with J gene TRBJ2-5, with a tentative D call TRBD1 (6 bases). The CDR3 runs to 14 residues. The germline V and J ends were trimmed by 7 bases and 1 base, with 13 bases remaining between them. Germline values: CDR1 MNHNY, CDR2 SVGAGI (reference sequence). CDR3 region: CASIDRDTQETQYF. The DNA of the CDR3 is TGTGCCAGCATCGACCGGGACACCCAAGAGACCCAGTACTTC.

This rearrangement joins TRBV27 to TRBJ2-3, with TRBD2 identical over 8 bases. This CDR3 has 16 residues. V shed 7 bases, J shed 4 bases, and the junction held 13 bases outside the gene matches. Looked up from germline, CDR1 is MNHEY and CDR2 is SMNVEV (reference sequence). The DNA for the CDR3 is TGTGCCAGCAAAACCTTGGGAGCGGGAGTGGCAGATACGCAGTATTTT. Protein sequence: CASKTLGAGVADTQYF.

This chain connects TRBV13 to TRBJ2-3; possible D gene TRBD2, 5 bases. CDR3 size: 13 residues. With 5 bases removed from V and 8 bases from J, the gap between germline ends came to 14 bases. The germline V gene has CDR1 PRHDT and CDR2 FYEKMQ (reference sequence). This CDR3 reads CASSQWTEGTQYF. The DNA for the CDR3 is TGTGCCAGCAGCCAATGGACTGAAGGTACGCAGTATTTT.

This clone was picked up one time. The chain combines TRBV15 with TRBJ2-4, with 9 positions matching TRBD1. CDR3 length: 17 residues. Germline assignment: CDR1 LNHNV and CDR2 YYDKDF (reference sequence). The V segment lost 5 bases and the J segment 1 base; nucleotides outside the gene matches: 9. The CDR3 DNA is TGTGCCACCAGCCCCGGGACAGGGATTGGGGCCAAAAACATTCAGTACTTC. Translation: CATSPGTGIGAKNIQYF.

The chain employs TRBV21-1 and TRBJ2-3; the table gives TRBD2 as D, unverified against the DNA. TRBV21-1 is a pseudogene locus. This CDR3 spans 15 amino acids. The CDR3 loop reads CASPWAGLRRDTQYF. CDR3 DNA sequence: TGTGCCAGCCCCTGGGCAGGACTAAGGAGAGATACGCAGTATTTT.

The CDR3 sequence is CASSLAPLASYEQFF. The CDR3 DNA is TGTGCCAGCAGCTTAGCTCCGCTAGCGTCGTACGAGCAGTTCTTC. The chain links TRBV7-9 to TRBJ2-1, with TRBD2 as a possible D gene (6 bases). The CDR3 covers 15 residues. Deletions cut 0 bases from V and 10 bases from J, with 16 bases between. CDR1 SEHNR and CDR2 FQNEAQ come from the germline V gene (reference sequence).

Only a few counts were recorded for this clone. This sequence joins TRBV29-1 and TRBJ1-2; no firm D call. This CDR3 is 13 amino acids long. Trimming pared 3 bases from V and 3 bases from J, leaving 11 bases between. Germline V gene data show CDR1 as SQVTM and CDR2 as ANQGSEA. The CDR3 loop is CSVEDFTYYGYTF. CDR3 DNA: TGCAGCGTTGAGGACTTCACCTACTATGGCTACACCTTC.

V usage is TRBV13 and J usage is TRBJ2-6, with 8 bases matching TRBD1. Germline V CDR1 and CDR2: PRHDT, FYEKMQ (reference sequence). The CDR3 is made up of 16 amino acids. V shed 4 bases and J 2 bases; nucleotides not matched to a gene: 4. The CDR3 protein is CASSSDRAPGANVLTF. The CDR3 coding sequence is TGTGCCAGCAGCTCGGACAGGGCGCCTGGGGCCAACGTCCTGACTTTC.

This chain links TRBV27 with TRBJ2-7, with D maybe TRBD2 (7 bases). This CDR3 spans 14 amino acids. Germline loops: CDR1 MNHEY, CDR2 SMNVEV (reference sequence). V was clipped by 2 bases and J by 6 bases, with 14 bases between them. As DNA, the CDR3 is TGTGCCAGCAGTTTAGCGGGGGCCCCTTCCGAGCAGTACTTC. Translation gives CASSLAGAPSEQYF.

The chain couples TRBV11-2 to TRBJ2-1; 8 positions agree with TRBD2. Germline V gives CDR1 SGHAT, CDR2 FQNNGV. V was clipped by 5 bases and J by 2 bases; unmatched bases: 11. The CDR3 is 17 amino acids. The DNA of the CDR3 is TGTGCCAGCAGCCCTCCAATCCCTAGCGGGCCCTACAATGAGCAGTTCTTC. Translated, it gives CASSPPIPSGPYNEQFF.